This entry features one T cell receptor beta chain sequence. The data originate from a study of blood T cell repertoires in COVID-19. This CDR3 is 14 amino acids long. From germline, CDR1 is WNHNN and CDR2 SYGVQD (reference sequence). V lost 1 base and J 12 bases, leaving 18 bases between the germline ends. Profiled with immunoSEQ multiplex PCR; TCRdb holds only in-frame clones, not every one. The data contain approximately 120,000 clones, approximately 91% of them seen just once; the ten biggest clones take up roughly 1.2%. The sample consisted of peripheral blood. This chain joins TRBV10-1 and TRBJ1-2; perhaps TRBD1 as D (5 bases). The TCR sequence derives from an elderly woman with acute or convalescent COVID-19. CDR3 sequence (DNA): TGCGCCAGCAGTGAGTACGGGGTCCGCGGGGGAGACACCTTC. Its protein product is CASSEYGVRGGDTF.